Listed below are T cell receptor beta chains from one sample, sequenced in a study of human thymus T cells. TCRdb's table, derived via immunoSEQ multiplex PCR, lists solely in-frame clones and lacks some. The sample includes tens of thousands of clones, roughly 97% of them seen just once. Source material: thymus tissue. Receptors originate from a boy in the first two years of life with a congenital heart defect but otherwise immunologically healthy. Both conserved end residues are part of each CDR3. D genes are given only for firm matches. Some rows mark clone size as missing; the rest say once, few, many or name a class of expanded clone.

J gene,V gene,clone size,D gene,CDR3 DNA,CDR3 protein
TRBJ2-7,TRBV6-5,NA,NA,TGTGCCAGCAGTTATTCGGCAGGGGCCTACGAGCAGTACTTC,CASSYSAGAYEQYF
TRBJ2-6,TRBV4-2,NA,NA,TGTGCCAGCACAGTTGTCGGGCTTGGGGCCAACGTCCTGACTTTC,CASTVVGLGANVLTF
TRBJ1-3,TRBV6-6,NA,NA,TGTGCCAGTTGGGACTCTGGAAACACCATATATTTT,CASWDSGNTIYF
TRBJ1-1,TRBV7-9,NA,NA,TGTGCCAGCAGCTTATTGAACACTGAAGCTTTCTTT,CASSLLNTEAFF
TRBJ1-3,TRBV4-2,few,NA,TGTGCCAGCGGTCAGAGCGGAAACACCATATATTTT,CASGQSGNTIYF
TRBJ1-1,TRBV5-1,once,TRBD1,TGCGCCAGCAGCCCACAGGGGACAGGGAGGCGTGAAGCTTTCTTT,CASSPQGTGRREAFF
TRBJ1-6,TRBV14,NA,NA,TGTGCCAGCAGCCAAGAAAGGGGCGCGAGAAATTCACCCCTCCACTTT,CASSQERGARNSPLHF
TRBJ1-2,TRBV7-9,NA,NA,TGTGCCAGCAGCACCAAGCTCCCGGGCTCTTCTAACTATGGCTACACCTTC,CASSTKLPGSSNYGYTF
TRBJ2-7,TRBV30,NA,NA,TGTGCCTGGAGTCCTTATACTGAGAGCTCCTACGAGCAGTACTTC,CAWSPYTESSYEQYF
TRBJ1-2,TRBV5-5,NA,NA,TGTGCCAGCAGCTGGAGACAGCCCAACTATGGCTACACCTTC,CASSWRQPNYGYTF
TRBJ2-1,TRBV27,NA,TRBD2,TGTGCCAGCAGAGTAGCGGGAGACGATGAGCAGTTCTTC,CASRVAGDDEQFF
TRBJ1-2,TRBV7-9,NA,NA,TGTGCCAGCAGCTTAGGGACGGGCTATGGCTACACCTTC,CASSLGTGYGYTF
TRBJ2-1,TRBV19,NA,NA,TGTGCCAGTGGTACTACAGTATTCTCCTACAATGAGCAGTTCTTC,CASGTTVFSYNEQFF
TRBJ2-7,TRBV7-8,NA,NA,TGTGCCAGCAGCTTAGGCCCGGGAACTCCCTACGAGCAGTACTTC,CASSLGPGTPYEQYF
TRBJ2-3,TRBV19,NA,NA,TGTGCCAGTGAAGGGGAGGAGAGCACAGATACGCAGTATTTT,CASEGEESTDTQYF
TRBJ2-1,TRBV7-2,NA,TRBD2,TGTGCCAGCAGGCCCCTATCCGGCGGCGGGGGGTTTTGGGAGCAGTTCTTC,CASRPLSGGGGFWEQFF
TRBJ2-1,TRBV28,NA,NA,TGTGCCAGCAGTTTGGTGGTTTCCTACAATGAGCAGTTCTTC,CASSLVVSYNEQFF
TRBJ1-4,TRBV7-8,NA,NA,TGTGCCAGCAGCCTCCCAAAGAGACGGCTGTTTTTT,CASSLPKRRLFF
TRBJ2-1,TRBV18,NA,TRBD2,TGTGCCAGCTCAGTGGCTAGCGGGGGATACAATGAGCAGTTCTTC,CASSVASGGYNEQFF
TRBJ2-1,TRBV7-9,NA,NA,TGTGCCAGCAGCTTAGAGGGGGCCCCCGAGCGGGGATCCTACAATGAGCAGTTCTTC,CASSLEGAPERGSYNEQFF
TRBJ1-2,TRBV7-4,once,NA,TGTGCCAGCAGGGGGACGGGGATGGGTGGCTACACCTTC,CASRGTGMGGYTF
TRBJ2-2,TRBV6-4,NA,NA,TGTGCCAGCAGTGACTCGTCAGTCCACCCTCGTAACACCGGGGAGCTGTTTTTT,CASSDSSVHPRNTGELFF
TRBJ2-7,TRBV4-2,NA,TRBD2,TGTGCCAGCAGCCAACCATCTAGCGGGAGGTACGAGCAGTACTTC,CASSQPSSGRYEQYF
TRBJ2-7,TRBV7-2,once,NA,TGTGCCAGCAGCTTAGGAACAGGGAGGACCTACGAGCAGTACTTC,CASSLGTGRTYEQYF
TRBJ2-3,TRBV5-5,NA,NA,TGTGCCAGCAGCTCCCCGTCCCTATCTAGCACAGATACGCAGTATTTT,CASSSPSLSSTDTQYF
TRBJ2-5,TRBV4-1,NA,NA,TGCGCCAGCAGCCAAGAGGGACGGGAAGAGACCCAGTACTTC,CASSQEGREETQYF
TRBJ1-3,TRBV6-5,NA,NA,TGTGCCAGCAGAGGGGGGCCGGGAAACACCATATATTTT,CASRGGPGNTIYF
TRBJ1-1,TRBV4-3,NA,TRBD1,TGCGCCAGCAGCCCGCGGACAGGGGCGAGTGGTGAAGCTTTCTTT,CASSPRTGASGEAFF
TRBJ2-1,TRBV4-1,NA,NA,TGCGCCAGCAGCCAAGATTCCGGCACGCTTTGGTACAATGAGCAGTTCTTC,CASSQDSGTLWYNEQFF
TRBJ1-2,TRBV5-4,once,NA,TGTGCCAGCAGCTTACCACAGGGTGGCGGCTACACCTTC,CASSLPQGGGYTF
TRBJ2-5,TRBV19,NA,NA,TGTGCCAGTAGCCGGAACCCCGGGTGGGGCAGGGCGGGGACGAGGTCGGTGGAGACCCAGTACTTC,CASSRNPGWGRAGTRSVETQYF
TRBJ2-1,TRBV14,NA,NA,TGTGCCAGCAGCCAAGACTGCGGGCAGAACCTCTACAATGAGCAGTTCTTC,CASSQDCGQNLYNEQFF
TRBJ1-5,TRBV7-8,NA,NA,TGTGCCAGCAGCTTAGGTGGGAGGCAGGGTACTCTCTTTAGCAATCAGCCCCAGCATTTT,CASSLGGRQGTLFSNQPQHF
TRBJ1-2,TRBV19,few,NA,TGTGCCAGTAGTATGGAGAGGGATGGCTACACCTTC,CASSMERDGYTF
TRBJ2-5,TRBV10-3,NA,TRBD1,TGTGCCACGGGGGACAGGGTAGAGACCCAGTACTTC,CATGDRVETQYF
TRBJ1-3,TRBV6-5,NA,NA,TGTGCCAGCAGTTACTCGATTGGACTAAGGCGGGACACCATATATTTT,CASSYSIGLRRDTIYF
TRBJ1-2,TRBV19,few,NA,TGTGCCAGTTGGGGGCGACCCTATGGCTACACCTTC,CASWGRPYGYTF
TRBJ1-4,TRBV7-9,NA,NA,TGTGCCAGCAGCTTGCCCGCTGAAAAACTGTTTTTT,CASSLPAEKLFF
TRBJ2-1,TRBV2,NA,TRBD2,TGTGCCAGCAGTTATAGCGGGAGGTCCTACAATGAGCAGTTCTTC,CASSYSGRSYNEQFF
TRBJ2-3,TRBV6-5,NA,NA,TGTGCCAGCAGTTACCTGGGGGGCTCGACAGATACGCAGTATTTT,CASSYLGGSTDTQYF
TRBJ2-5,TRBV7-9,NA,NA,TGTGCCAGCAGCAGTACACCCGGCTTCGAAGAGACCCAGTACTTC,CASSSTPGFEETQYF
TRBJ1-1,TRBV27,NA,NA,TGTGCCAGCAGTGGTAATATGGGGTCTTTCTTT,CASSGNMGSFF
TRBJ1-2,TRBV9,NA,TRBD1,TGTGCCAGCAGCGTTGGAGATAGGACAGGGCCTGGCTACACCTTC,CASSVGDRTGPGYTF
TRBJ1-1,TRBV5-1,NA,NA,TGCGCCAGCAGCTTGACCGGGAGGGGCACTGAAGCTTTCTTT,CASSLTGRGTEAFF
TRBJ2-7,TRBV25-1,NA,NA,TGTGCCAGCAGTGTCACTAGCTACGAGCAGTACTTC,CASSVTSYEQYF
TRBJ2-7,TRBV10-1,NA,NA,TGCGCCAGCAGTGAGTCGGGACCTCCCGGGGGTGAGCAGTACTTC,CASSESGPPGGEQYF
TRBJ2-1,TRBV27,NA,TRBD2,TGTGCCAGCAGTCCGTATCACGGGAGGGCATACAATGAGCAGTTCTTC,CASSPYHGRAYNEQFF
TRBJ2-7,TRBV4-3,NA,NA,TGCGCCAGCAGCCAAGGTATTAGAAACCGGCGAGCTTCTTCCTACGAGCAGTACTTC,CASSQGIRNRRASSYEQYF
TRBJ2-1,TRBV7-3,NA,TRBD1,TGTGCCAGCAGCTCAGGGACAGGGGGCTCGAACAATGAGCAGTTCTTC,CASSSGTGGSNNEQFF
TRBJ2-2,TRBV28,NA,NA,TGTGCCAGCAGCCGGGGGGCCCGGGAGCTGTTTTTT,CASSRGARELFF
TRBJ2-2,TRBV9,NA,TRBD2,TGTGCCAGCAGCGTAGGAATTCTGGGACTAACTACCGGGGAGCTGTTTTTT,CASSVGILGLTTGELFF
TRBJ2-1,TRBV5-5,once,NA,TGTGCCAGCAGCTTACATTTACGGCAGGGATACAATGAGCAGTTCTTC,CASSLHLRQGYNEQFF
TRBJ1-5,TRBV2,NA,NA,TGTGCCAGCAGTGCTGGGGAAGGCAATCAGCCCCAGCATTTT,CASSAGEGNQPQHF
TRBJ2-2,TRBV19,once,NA,TGTGCCAGTACTCCCGAGACAGCGAACACCGGGGAGCTGTTTTTT,CASTPETANTGELFF